This T cell receptor (beta chain) was obtained from a study of T cell responses to AZD1222 COVID-19 vaccine. The length of the CDR3 is 16 residues. Trimming took 3 bases from V and 0 from J, leaving 12 bases between them. Looked up from germline, CDR1 is ENHRY and CDR2 is SYGVKD. This table comes from immunoSEQ multiplex PCR, and its TCRdb copy is limited to in-frame clones, with some not included. Of under 200,000 clones listed, 92% are singletons. Comment on this clone: Its antigen is unidentified.

Samples with a second dose at about 4 or about 12 weeks were pooled together. The study's findings and limits: The sample set comprised mostly white British donors with more females, and clonal diversity was possibly underestimated.

Sample: peripheral blood, taken 28 days after the second AZD1222 dose. The sequence derives from an adult who received the AZD1222 COVID-19 vaccine. V and J are TRBV10-3 and TRBJ1-3; TRBD1 is a possible D gene (5 bases). The CDR3 loop is CAISEGDRGSGNTIYF. In DNA form, the CDR3 reads TGTGCCATCAGTGAAGGGGACCGTGGCTCTGGAAACACCATATATTTT.